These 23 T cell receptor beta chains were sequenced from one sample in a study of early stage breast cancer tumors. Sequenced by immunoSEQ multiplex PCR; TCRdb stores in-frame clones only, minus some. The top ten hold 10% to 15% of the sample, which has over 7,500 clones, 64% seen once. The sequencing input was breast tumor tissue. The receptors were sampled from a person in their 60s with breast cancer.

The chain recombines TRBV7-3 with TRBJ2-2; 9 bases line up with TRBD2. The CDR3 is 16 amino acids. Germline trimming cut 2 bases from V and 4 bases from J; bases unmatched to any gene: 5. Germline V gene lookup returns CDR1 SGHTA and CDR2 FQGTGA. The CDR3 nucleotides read TGTGCCAGCAGCTTATACGCGGGGGGGAGCACCGGGGAGCTGTTTTTT. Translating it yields CASSLYAGGSTGELFF.

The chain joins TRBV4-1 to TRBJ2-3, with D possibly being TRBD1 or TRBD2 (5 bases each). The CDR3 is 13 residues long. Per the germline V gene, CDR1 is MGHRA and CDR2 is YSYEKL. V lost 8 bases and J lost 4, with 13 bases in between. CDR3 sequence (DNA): TGCGCCAGCCGCGGCGTGGGGGCAGATACGCAGTATTTT. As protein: CASRGVGADTQYF.

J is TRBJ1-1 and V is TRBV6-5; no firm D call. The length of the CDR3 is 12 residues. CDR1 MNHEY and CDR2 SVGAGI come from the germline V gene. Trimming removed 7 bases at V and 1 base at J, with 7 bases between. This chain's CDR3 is CASISWNTEAFF. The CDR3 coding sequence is TGTGCCAGCATTAGTTGGAACACTGAAGCTTTCTTT.

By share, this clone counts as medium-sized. The CDR3 spells CASSLDRGNDGYTF. The CDR3 coding sequence is TGTGCCAGCAGCTTGGACAGGGGAAACGATGGCTACACCTTC. V and J are TRBV5-4 and TRBJ1-2; 7 bases fit TRBD1. CDR1 and CDR2 (germline): SGHNT, YYREEE (reference sequence). The CDR3 is 14 amino acids. V trimming: 0 bases; J trimming: 6 bases; junction bases outside the gene matches: 5.

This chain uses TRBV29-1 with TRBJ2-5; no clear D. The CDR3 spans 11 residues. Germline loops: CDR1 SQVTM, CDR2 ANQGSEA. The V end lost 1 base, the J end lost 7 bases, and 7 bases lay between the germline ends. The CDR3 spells CSVEVEGTQYF. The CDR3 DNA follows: TGCAGCGTTGAAGTGGAAGGGACCCAGTACTTC.

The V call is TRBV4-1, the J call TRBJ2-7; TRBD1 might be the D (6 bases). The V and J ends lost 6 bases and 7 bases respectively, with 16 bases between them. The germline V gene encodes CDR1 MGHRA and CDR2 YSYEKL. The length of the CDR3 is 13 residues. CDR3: CASSIGGRREQYF. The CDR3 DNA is TGCGCCAGCAGTATTGGGGGCCGGCGGGAGCAGTACTTC.

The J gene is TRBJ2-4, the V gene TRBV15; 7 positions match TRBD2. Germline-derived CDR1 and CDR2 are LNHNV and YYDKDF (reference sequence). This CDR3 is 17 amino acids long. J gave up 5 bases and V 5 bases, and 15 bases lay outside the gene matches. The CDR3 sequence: CATSAQTGGVRQNIQYF. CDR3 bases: TGTGCCACCAGCGCCCAAACGGGGGGAGTTAGGCAAAACATTCAGTACTTC.

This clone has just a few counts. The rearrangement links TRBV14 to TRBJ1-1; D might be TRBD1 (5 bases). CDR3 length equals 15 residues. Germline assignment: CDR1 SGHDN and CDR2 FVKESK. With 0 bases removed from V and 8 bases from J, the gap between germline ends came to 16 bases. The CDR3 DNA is TGTGCCAGCAGCCAAGATCTGGGGGGGTTCGCCGAAGCTTTCTTT. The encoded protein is CASSQDLGGFAEAFF.

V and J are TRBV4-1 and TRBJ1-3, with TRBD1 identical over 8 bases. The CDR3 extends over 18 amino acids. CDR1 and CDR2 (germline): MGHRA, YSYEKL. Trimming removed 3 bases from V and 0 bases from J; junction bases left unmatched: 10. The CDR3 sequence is CASSQLTGTGDSGNTIYF. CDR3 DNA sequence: TGCGCCAGCAGCCAGCTAACCGGGACAGGCGACTCTGGAAACACCATATATTTT.

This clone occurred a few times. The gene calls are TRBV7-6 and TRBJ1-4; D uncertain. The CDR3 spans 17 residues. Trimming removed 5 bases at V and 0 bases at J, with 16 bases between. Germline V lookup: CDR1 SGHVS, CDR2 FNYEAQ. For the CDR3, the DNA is TGTGCCAGCAGCCCGGACGGGAGCTTCGCAACTAATGAAAAACTGTTTTTT. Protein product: CASSPDGSFATNEKLFF. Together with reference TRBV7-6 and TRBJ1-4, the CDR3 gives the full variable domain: GAGVSQSPRYKVTKRGQDVALRCDPISGHVSLYWYRQALGQGPEFLTYFNYEAQQDKSGLPNDRFSAERPEGSISTLTIQRTEQRDSAMYRCASSPDGSFATNEKLFFGSGTQLSVL.

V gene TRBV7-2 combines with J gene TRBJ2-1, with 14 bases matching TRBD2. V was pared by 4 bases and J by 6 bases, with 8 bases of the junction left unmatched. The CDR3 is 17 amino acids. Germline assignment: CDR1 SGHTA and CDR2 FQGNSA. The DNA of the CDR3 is TGTGCCAGCAGCTCGCCCCTGACTAGCGGGAGGGCCAATGAGCAGTTCTTC. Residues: CASSSPLTSGRANEQFF.

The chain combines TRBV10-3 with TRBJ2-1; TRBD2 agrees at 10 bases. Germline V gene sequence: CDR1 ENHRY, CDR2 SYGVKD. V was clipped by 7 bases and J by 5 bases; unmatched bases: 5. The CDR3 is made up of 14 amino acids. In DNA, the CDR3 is TGTGCCATCAAAGGGACTAGCGCTAACAATGAGCAGTTCTTC. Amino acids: CAIKGTSANNEQFF.

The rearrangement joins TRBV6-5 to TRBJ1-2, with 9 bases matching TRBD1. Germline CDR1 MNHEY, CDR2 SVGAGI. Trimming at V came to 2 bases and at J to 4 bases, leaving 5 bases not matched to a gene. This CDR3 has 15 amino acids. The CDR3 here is CASSYKGQGVYGYTF. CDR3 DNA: TGTGCCAGCAGTTACAAGGGACAGGGAGTCTATGGCTACACCTTC.

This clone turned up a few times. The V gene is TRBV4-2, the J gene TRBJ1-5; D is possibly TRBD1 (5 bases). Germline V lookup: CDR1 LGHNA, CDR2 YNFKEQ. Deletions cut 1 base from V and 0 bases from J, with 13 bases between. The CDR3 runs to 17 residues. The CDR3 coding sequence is TGTGCCAGCAGCCAAGTCGCAGGGATGGATAGCAATCAGCCCCAGCATTTT. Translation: CASSQVAGMDSNQPQHF.

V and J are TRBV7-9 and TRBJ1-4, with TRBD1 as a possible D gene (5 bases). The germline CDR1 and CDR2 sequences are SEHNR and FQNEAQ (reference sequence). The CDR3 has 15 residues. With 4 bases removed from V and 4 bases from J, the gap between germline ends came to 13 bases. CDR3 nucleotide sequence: TGTGCCAGCAGCTCGTACAGGTTTAATAATGAAAAACTGTTTTTT. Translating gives CASSSYRFNNEKLFF.

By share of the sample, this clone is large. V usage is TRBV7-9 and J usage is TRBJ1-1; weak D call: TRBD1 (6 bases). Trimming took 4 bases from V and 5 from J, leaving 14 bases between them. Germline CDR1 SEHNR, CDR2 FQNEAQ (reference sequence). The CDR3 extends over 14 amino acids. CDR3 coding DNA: TGTGCCAGCAGCTCAGGGGCGTTGAGTACTGAAGCTTTCTTT. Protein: CASSSGALSTEAFF.

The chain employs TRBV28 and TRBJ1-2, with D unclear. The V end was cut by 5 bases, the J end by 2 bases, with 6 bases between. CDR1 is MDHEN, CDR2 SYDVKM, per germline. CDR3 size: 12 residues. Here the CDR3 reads CASSPRNYGYTF. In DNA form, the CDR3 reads TGTGCCAGCAGTCCTCGAAACTATGGCTACACCTTC.

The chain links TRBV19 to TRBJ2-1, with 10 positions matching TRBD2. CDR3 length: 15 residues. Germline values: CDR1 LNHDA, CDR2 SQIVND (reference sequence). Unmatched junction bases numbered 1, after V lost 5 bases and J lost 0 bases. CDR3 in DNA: TGTGCCAGTAGTTCTAGCGGGAGCTCCTACAATGAGCAGTTCTTC. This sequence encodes CASSSSGSSYNEQFF.

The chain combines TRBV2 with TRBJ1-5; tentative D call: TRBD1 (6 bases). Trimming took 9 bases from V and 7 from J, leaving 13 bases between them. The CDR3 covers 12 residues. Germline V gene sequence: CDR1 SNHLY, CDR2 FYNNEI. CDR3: CASRQETQPQHF. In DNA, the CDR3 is TGTGCCAGTAGACAGGAAACGCAGCCCCAGCATTTT. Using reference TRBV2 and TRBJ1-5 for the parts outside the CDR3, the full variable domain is EPEVTQTPSHQVTQMGQEVILRCVPISNHLYFYWYRQILGQKVEFLVSFYNNEISEKSEIFDDQFSVERPDGSNFTLKIRSTKLEDSAMYFCASRQETQPQHFGDGTRLSIL.

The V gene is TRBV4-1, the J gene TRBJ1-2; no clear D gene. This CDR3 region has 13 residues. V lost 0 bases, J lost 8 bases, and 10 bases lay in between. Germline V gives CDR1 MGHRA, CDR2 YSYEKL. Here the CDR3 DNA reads TGCGCCAGCAGCCAAGAATATTCAGAAGGCTACACCTTC. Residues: CASSQEYSEGYTF.

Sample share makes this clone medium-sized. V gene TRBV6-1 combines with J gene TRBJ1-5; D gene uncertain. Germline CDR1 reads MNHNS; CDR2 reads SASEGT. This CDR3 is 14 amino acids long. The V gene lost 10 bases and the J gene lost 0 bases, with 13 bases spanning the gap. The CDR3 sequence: CAINGPYSNQPQHF. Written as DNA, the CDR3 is TGTGCCATCAACGGACCATATAGCAATCAGCCCCAGCATTTT.

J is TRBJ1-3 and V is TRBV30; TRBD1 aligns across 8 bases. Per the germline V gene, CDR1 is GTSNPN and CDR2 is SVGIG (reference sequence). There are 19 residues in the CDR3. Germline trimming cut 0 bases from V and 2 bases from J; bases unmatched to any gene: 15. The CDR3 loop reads CAWSVLMRQGAGAGNTIYF. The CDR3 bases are TGTGCCTGGAGTGTACTGATGCGGCAGGGGGCCGGAGCTGGAAACACCATATATTTT.

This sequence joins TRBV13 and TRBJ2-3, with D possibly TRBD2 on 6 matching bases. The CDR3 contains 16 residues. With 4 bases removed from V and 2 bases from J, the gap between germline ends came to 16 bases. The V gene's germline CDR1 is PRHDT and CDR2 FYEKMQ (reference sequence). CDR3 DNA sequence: TGTGCCAGCAGCTCCTCGACTAGTTCTTCCACAGATACGCAGTATTTT. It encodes CASSSSTSSSTDTQYF.